These 22 T cell receptor beta chains came from one sample sequenced in a study of blood T cell repertoires in COVID-19. Profiling relied on immunoSEQ multiplex PCR, and the TCRdb table lists in-frame clones only, not all of them. The sample carries approximately 41,000 clones, around 81% recorded once. Specimen: peripheral blood. Receptors originate from a man aged 35-49 years with active or convalescent COVID-19.

Only a few counts were recorded for this clone. The chain recombines TRBV30 with TRBJ2-3; 9 nucleotides line up with TRBD2. V lost 2 bases, J lost 0 bases, and 15 bases stayed unmatched. CDR1 and CDR2 (germline): GTSNPN, SVGIG (reference sequence). The CDR3 totals 19 residues. The CDR3 sequence is CAWSSGVSGRYASTDTQYF. The CDR3 DNA follows: TGTGCCTGGAGTTCAGGCGTTAGCGGGAGATATGCTAGCACAGATACGCAGTATTTT.

The rearrangement uses TRBV20-1 and TRBJ1-1; D gene unclear. Looked up from germline, CDR1 is DFQATT and CDR2 is SNEGSKA (reference sequence). The CDR3 is 11 residues long. Trimming took off 8 bases at V and 2 bases at J, with 9 bases between the two ends. CDR3 bases: TGCAGTTTGCAGACAAACACTGAAGCTTTCTTT. Protein sequence: CSLQTNTEAFF.

The chain links TRBV21-1 to TRBJ2-3; the D call of TRBD1 is as the table states it, not checked on the DNA. TRBV21-1 is tagged as a pseudogene. The CDR3 is made up of 15 amino acids. As DNA, the CDR3 is TGTGCCAGCGCGCTGACTCAGGGGAGCACAGATACGCAGTATTTT. The encoded protein is CASALTQGSTDTQYF.

The rearrangement joins TRBV6-5 to TRBJ2-1, with 8 nucleotides matching TRBD1. The CDR3 runs 14 residues. CDR1 and CDR2 from the germline V gene are MNHEY and SVGAGI. V lost 5 bases to trimming and J lost 5 bases; unmatched junction nucleotides: 5. The CDR3 loop reads CASSLTGGHNEQFF. CDR3 coding DNA: TGTGCCAGCAGTCTCACAGGGGGGCACAATGAGCAGTTCTTC.

The genes are TRBV14 and TRBJ1-3; D gene uncertain. Deletions cut 1 base from V and 0 bases from J, with 10 bases between. Germline loops: CDR1 SGHDN, CDR2 FVKESK. CDR3 size: 16 residues. The CDR3 DNA sequence: TGTGCCAGCAGCCAAGGTAAAGCTGTCTCTGGAAACACCATATATTTT. Protein: CASSQGKAVSGNTIYF.

This chain connects TRBV28 to TRBJ2-2; 9 positions agree with TRBD1. This CDR3 comprises 17 residues. The germline CDR1 and CDR2 sequences are MDHEN and SYDVKM. Trimming cost V 7 bases and J 2 bases; bases outside gene matches: 11. CDR3 in DNA: TGTGCCAGCACCCCTTGGACAGGGGCCATTAACACCGGGGAGCTGTTTTTT. Translation: CASTPWTGAINTGELFF.

This chain connects TRBV4-3 to TRBJ2-1, with D perhaps TRBD2 (5 bases). Germline lookup yields CDR1 LGHNA and CDR2 YSLEER. V gave up 1 base and J gave up 10 bases, with 11 bases separating them. The CDR3 covers 13 residues. The CDR3 spells CASSQGEGGEQFF. CDR3 sequence (DNA): TGCGCCAGCAGCCAAGGTGAGGGCGGGGAGCAGTTCTTC.

This rearrangement joins TRBV6-5 to TRBJ2-4; 10 bases are shared with TRBD1. The CDR3 spans 12 residues. Trimming cost V 7 bases and J 14 bases; bases outside gene matches: 8. Germline CDR1 MNHEY, CDR2 SVGAGI. This CDR3 reads CASTQGQGVEYF. The CDR3 DNA reads TGTGCCAGCACACAAGGACAGGGGGTGGAGTACTTC.

The chain employs TRBV10-3 and TRBJ1-1; 8 bases align to TRBD1. The V gene end was trimmed by 2 bases and the J gene end by 8 bases; junction bases not matched to a gene: 1. Germline V lookup: CDR1 ENHRY, CDR2 SYGVKD. This CDR3 comprises 12 residues. The CDR3 region is CAISEPGGEAFF. The CDR3 coding sequence is TGTGCCATCAGTGAGCCAGGGGGCGAAGCTTTCTTT.

The CDR3 loop is CASSVEVGGGGLSYEQYF. In DNA form, the CDR3 reads TGTGCCAGCAGCGTAGAGGTGGGAGGTGGCGGTCTCTCCTACGAGCAGTACTTC. The chain links TRBV9 to TRBJ2-7, with TRBD2 as a possible D gene (6 bases). Germline CDR1 is SGDLS and CDR2 is YYNGEE. V lost 0 bases and J lost 0, with 19 bases in between. CDR3 size: 18 residues.

V gene TRBV30 combines with J gene TRBJ1-1; 8 bases line up with TRBD1. V was clipped by 1 base and J by 1 base; unmatched bases: 2. Per germline, CDR1 GTSNPN and CDR2 SVGIG (reference sequence). The CDR3 runs 14 residues. The DNA for the CDR3 is TGTGCCTGGAGTGACGGGACAGGGAACACTGAAGCTTTCTTT. Its protein product is CAWSDGTGNTEAFF.

The CDR3 DNA reads TGTGCCAGCAGTTTCTCGGGGGTTGGGGAGCAGTTCTTC. Encoded protein: CASSFSGVGEQFF. The rearrangement joins TRBV12-3 or TRBV12-4 to TRBJ2-1, with TRBD2 as a possible D gene (6 bases). This CDR3 comprises 13 residues. The V and J ends lost 3 bases and 10 bases respectively, with 13 bases between them.

V gene TRBV6-1 combines with J gene TRBJ1-6, with 10 bases aligning to TRBD1. CDR3 length equals 15 residues. CDR1 MNHNS and CDR2 SASEGT come from the germline V gene. V lost 3 bases and J lost 8; bases outside the gene matches: 4. The CDR3 DNA sequence: TGTGCCAGCAGTGACACCGGGACAGGGGATTCACCCCTCCACTTT. Its protein is CASSDTGTGDSPLHF.

This clone was counted a single time. The genes are TRBV29-1 and TRBJ2-7, with 12 bases matching TRBD2. CDR3 length equals 14 residues. Germline V lookup: CDR1 SQVTM, CDR2 ANQGSEA. V was clipped by 6 bases and J by 3 bases; unmatched bases: 6. The CDR3 DNA sequence: TGCAGCGTCGGGGGACTAGCGGGCTACTACGAGCAGTACTTC. Translation: CSVGGLAGYYEQYF.

This rearrangement joins TRBV6-2 or TRBV6-3 to TRBJ1-1; D uncertain. CDR3 size: 15 residues. V dropped 4 bases and J dropped 3 bases, with 15 bases sitting between them. Germline lookup yields CDR1 MNHEY and CDR2 SVGEGT. CDR3 DNA: TGTGCCAGCAGTTTGTCGGTTCGAACGGACACTGAAGCTTTCTTT. It is translated as CASSLSVRTDTEAFF.

The V gene is TRBV5-4, the J gene TRBJ2-3; 9 bases agree with TRBD2. The CDR3 sequence is 15 residues long. V was clipped by 3 bases and J by 1 base; unmatched bases: 3. The germline gives CDR1 SGHNT, CDR2 YYREEE (reference sequence). CDR3 sequence reads: CASSSRGGGTDTQYF. The CDR3 DNA reads TGTGCCAGCAGCTCTCGCGGGGGGGGCACAGATACGCAGTATTTT.

This clone was seen only once. The rearrangement links TRBV18 to TRBJ1-6; 9 nucleotides agree with TRBD1. CDR1 and CDR2 (germline): KGHSH, LQKENI. Trimming took 3 bases from V and 8 from J; bases not matched to a gene: 8. The CDR3 is made up of 16 amino acids. CDR3 in DNA: TGTGCCAGCTCACCCTCGAGACAGGGGGTTTATTCACCCCTCCACTTT. It translates to CASSPSRQGVYSPLHF.

J is TRBJ2-1 and V is TRBV6-4; TRBD1 agrees at 11 bases. CDR1 is MRHNA and CDR2 is SNTAGT in the germline V gene. The CDR3 sequence is 15 residues long. Trimming removed 4 bases from V and 4 bases from J; junction bases left unmatched: 3. The CDR3 loop is CASSAGTGGYNEQFF. As DNA, the CDR3 is TGTGCCAGCAGTGCTGGGACAGGGGGTTACAATGAGCAGTTCTTC.

This chain uses TRBV2 with TRBJ2-1, with D unclear. V lost 3 bases to trimming and J lost 7 bases, with 13 bases between them. The CDR3 is made up of 14 amino acids. The germline CDR1 and CDR2 sequences are SNHLY and FYNNEI. DNA for the CDR3: TGTGCCAGCAGTGATGACTCCATCCGGAATGAGCAGTTCTTC. Amino acids: CASSDDSIRNEQFF.

The V and J genes are TRBV6-1 and TRBJ1-2; no definite D call. There are 15 residues in the CDR3. Per germline, CDR1 MNHNS and CDR2 SASEGT. V was cut by 0 bases and J by 4 bases, with 12 bases left in between. The CDR3 is CASSEAHGGFYGYTF. The CDR3 coding sequence is TGTGCCAGCAGTGAAGCGCACGGCGGCTTCTATGGCTACACCTTC.

This clone has only one observation. The chain carries TRBV10-2 and TRBJ2-1; 7 bases map to TRBD2. The CDR3 totals 13 residues. Germline CDR1 and CDR2: WSHSY and SAAADI. J was trimmed by 14 bases and V by 0 bases; bases with no gene match: 7. The CDR3 nucleotides read TGCGCCAGCAGTGAGTCGGGGGGGACCCCCAAGTTCTTC. Its protein is CASSESGGTPKFF.

CDR3 amino acids: CASSPRGFGDQPQHF. CDR3 DNA: TGTGCCAGCTCACCCAGGGGTTTTGGGGATCAGCCCCAGCATTTT. The gene calls are TRBV18 and TRBJ1-5, with D tentatively TRBD1 (6 bases). Germline CDR1 reads KGHSH; CDR2 reads LQKENI. CDR3 size: 15 residues. Trimming shortened V by 3 bases and J by 5 bases, and 14 bases separated the two germline ends.